The entry below gives a single T cell receptor beta chain sequence along with its context. Its antigen is still unknown. This sample is drawn from a study of TIL therapy for anti-PD-1-resistant metastatic lung cancer. At the level of the study: Patients then received nivolumab; progressors got lymphodepletion, TIL and IL-2. Whole-study results and caveats: Infused TIL clonotypes partially replaced the baseline blood repertoire, then decayed over months.

Germline CDR1 is SGDLS and CDR2 is YYNGEE. V dropped 3 bases and J dropped 1 base, with 11 bases sitting between them. This CDR3 has 14 amino acids. Stated time point: pre-treatment sample, taken before nivolumab and TIL therapy. This was the immunoSEQ v3 assay. Method: immunoSEQ multiplex PCR; TCRdb's copy keeps in-frame clones and lacks some. Of about 50,000 clones listed, 79% are singletons. The V gene is TRBV9, the J gene TRBJ2-7, with D perhaps matching TRBD1 (5 bases). The source material was blood, sampled at baseline. The origin of this receptor is a woman aged 30 to 85 with non-small cell lung cancer. The CDR3 sequence: CASSAEGDSYEQYF. DNA of the CDR3: TGTGCCAGCAGCGCCGAAGGGGATTCCTACGAGCAGTACTTC.